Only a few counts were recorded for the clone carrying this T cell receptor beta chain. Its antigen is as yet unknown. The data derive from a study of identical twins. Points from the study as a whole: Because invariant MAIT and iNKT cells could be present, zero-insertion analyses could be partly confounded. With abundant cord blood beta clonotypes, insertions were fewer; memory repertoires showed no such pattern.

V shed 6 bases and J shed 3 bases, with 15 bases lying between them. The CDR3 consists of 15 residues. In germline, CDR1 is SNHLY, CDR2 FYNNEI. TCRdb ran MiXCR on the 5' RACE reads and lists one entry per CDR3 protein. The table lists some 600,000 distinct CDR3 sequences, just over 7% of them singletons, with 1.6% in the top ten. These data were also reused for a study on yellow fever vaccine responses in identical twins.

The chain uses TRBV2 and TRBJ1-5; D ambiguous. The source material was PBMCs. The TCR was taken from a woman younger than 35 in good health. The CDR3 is CASRALWQFNQPQHF. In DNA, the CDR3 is TGTGCCAGCAGGGCCCTCTGGCAGTTCAATCAGCCCCAGCATTTT.